The present entry profiles one T cell receptor (beta chain) with its context. Its antigen remains unidentified. From the 5' RACE reads, TCRdb called clonotypes with MiXCR, one entry per CDR3 protein. The repertoire holds 260,000 or so distinct CDR3 sequences, with roughly a sixth as singletons. The data belong to a study of T-cell memory formation after mild COVID-19. About the research overall: TCR clusters showed largely donor specificity.

General study results and limits: Of the contracting clones, CD4+ ones lay mainly in CM and EM, and CD8+ ones in EMRA.

This sequence was found in a man aged 18 to 29 who had mild COVID-19 (a few samples of this study predate the infection). Cell type and time point are not known. Sequencing used PBMCs or a T cell subset sorted from them (not recorded which).

The CDR3: CASSQDAGDTRLGDSPLHF. In nucleotides, the CDR3 is TGCGCCAGCAGCCAAGATGCCGGGGATACCCGCCTCGGGGATTCACCCCTCCACTTT. This chain uses TRBV4-1 with TRBJ1-6, with D unclear. Germline loops: CDR1 MGHRA, CDR2 YSYEKL. CDR3 length: 19 residues. The V gene lost 0 bases and the J gene lost 8 bases, with 23 bases spanning the gap.